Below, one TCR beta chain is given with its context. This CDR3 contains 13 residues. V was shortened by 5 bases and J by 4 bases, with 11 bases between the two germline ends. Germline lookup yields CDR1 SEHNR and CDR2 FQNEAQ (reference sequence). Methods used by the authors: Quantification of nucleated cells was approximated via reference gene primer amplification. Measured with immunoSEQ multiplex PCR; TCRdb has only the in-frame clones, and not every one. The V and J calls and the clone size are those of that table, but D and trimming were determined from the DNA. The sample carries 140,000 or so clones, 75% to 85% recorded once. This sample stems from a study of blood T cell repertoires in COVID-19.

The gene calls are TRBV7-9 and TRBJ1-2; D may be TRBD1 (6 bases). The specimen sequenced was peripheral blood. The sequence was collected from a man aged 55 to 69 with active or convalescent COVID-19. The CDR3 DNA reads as TGTGCCAGCAGCCCAACAGGGATCTATGGCTACACCTTC. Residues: CASSPTGIYGYTF.